These 3 T cell receptor beta chains were all obtained from the same sample, sequenced in a study of blood T cell repertoires in COVID-19. Clones were read by immunoSEQ multiplex PCR, and TCRdb kept only the in-frame ones, dropping some. This sample has under 130,000 clones, with around 80% found just once. Sequences were obtained from peripheral blood. The source is a man aged 70-80 years with active or convalescent COVID-19.

The CDR3 is CSATDRDETQYF. CDR3 DNA sequence: TGCAGCGCTACAGACAGGGATGAGACCCAGTACTTC. This chain links TRBV29-1 with TRBJ2-5, with 7 bases aligning to TRBD1. V lost 7 bases and J lost 5; bases outside the gene matches: 7. The CDR3 is made up of 12 amino acids. CDR1 and CDR2 from the germline V gene are SQVTM and ANQGSEA.

J is TRBJ1-2 and V is TRBV30; TRBD1 matches 7 bases. Unmatched junction bases numbered 9, after V lost 3 bases and J lost 8 bases. CDR3 length: 13 residues. CDR1 and CDR2 (germline): GTSNPN, SVGIG (reference sequence). The DNA of the CDR3 is TGTGCCTGGAGGACTACAGGGGCTAACGGCTACACCTTC. Protein product: CAWRTTGANGYTF. The full variable domain, its missing parts supplied by reference TRBV30 and TRBJ1-2, is SQTIHQWPATLVQPVGSPLSLECTVEGTSNPNLYWYRQAAGRGLQLLFYSVGIGQISSEVPQNLSASRPQDRQFILSSKKLLLSDSGFYLCAWRTTGANGYTFGSGTRLTVV.

The V call is TRBV27, the J call TRBJ2-5; 14 bases match TRBD2. CDR3 length: 17 amino acids. V lost 5 bases, J lost 4 bases, and 9 bases stayed unmatched. CDR1 MNHEY and CDR2 SMNVEV come from the germline V gene (reference sequence). The CDR3 DNA reads TGTGCCAGCAGTAGATCCGGGACTAGCGGGAGTGGAGAGACCCAGTACTTC. It specifies CASSRSGTSGSGETQYF.